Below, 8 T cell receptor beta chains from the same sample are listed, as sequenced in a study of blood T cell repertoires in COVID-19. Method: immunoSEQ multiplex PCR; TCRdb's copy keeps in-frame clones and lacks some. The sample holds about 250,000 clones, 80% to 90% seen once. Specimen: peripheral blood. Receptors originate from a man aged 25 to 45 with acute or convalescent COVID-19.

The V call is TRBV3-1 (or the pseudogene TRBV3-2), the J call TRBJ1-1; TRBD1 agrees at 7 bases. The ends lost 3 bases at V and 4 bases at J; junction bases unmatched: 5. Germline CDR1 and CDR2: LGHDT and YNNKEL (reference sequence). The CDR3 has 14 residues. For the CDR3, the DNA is TGTGCCAGCAGCCAGGGGACAGTCACCACTGAAGCTTTCTTT. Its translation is CASSQGTVTTEAFF.

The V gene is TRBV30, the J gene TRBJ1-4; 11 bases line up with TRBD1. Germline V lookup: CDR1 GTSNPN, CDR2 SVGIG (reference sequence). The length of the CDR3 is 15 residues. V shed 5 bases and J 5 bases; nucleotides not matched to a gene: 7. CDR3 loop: CAWSFGQGANEKLFF. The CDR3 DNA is TGTGCCTGGTCTTTCGGACAGGGGGCAAATGAAAAACTGTTTTTT.

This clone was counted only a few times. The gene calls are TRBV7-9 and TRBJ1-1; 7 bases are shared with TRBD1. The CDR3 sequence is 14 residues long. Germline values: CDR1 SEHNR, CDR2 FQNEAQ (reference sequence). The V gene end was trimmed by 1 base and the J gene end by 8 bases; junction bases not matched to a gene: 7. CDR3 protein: CASSLEVGTAEAFF. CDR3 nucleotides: TGTGCCAGCAGCTTAGAAGTGGGGACAGCCGAAGCTTTCTTT.

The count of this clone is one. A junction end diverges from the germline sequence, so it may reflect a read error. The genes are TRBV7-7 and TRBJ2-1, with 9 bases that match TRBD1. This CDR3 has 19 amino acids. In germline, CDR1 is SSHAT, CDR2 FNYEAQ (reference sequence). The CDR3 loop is CASSLNPVGQGPTYNEQFF. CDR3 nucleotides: TGTGCTAGCAGCTTGAATCCCGTAGGACAGGGGCCGACCTACAATGAGCAGTTCTTC.

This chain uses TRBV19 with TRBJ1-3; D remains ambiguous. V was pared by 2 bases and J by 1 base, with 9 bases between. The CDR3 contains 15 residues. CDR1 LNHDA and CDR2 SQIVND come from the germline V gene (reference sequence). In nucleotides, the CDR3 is TGTGCCAGTAGTATATTATGGACTTCTGGAAACACCATATATTTT. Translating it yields CASSILWTSGNTIYF.

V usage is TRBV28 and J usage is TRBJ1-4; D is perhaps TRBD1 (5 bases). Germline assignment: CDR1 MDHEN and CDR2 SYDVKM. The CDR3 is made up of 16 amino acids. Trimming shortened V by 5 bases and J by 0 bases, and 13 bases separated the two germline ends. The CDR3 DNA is TGTGCCAGCAGTCCAGCTGGAGGGGCAACTAATGAAAAACTGTTTTTT. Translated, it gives CASSPAGGATNEKLFF.

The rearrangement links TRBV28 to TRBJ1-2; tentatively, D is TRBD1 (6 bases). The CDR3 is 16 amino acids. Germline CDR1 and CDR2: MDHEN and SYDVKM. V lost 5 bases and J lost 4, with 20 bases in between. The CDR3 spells CASSLPAGPGVYGYTF. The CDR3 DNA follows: TGTGCCAGCAGTCTCCCTGCCGGGCCAGGGGTCTATGGCTACACCTTC.

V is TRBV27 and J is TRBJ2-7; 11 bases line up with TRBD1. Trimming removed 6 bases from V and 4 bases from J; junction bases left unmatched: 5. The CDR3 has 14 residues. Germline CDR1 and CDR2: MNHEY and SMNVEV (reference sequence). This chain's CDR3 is CASSTGTGGYEQYF. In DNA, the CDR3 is TGTGCCAGCAGCACCGGGACAGGGGGATACGAGCAGTACTTC.